This T cell receptor beta chain comes out of a study of T cells in Graves' hyperthyroidism and ophthalmopathy. The wider study: Sampling of peripheral blood happened at initial diagnosis, prior to any treatment. General study findings and limits: Also found in blood were most expanded thyroid clonotypes above 0.001.

Not enrolled were patients with uncontrolled infection, other autoimmune disease, pregnancy or lactation. Germline CDR1 MDHEN, CDR2 SYDVKM. The J segment lost 8 bases and the V segment lost 3 bases, leaving 3 bases of the junction unmatched. The CDR3 contains 12 residues. Regions amplified from RNA transcripts were the TCR beta CDR3 regions. RT-PCR in the first round (using the HTBI primer set) targeted the TCR CDR3. TCRdb fed the multiplex PCR reads into MiXCR, producing one record per CDR3 protein. Found here are more than 500,000 distinct CDR3 sequences, approximately 14% of them singletons; the top ten hold about 4%. This clonotype was seen many times. No antigen is known for it.

The chain recombines TRBV28 with TRBJ1-2; TRBD1 matches at 7 bases. The TCR comes from a woman between 40 and 50 years old with Graves' ophthalmopathy. Sequenced material: blood. CDR3 sequence (DNA): TGTGCCAGCAGTTTTTTGGACAGGGGCTACACCTTC. Translating it yields CASSFLDRGYTF.